One and the same sample provided the 11 T cell receptor beta chains below, sequenced in a study of cytomegalovirus exposure and HLA in healthy donors. Use of 60 Vbeta and 13 Jbeta primers characterized the PCR. Data came from immunoSEQ multiplex PCR; TCRdb stores just in-frame clones and leaves some out. The sample contains about 100,000 clones, more than 70% of which appear only once. Material for sequencing was PBMCs. The source is a woman aged 55-75 years in good health and CMV-seropositive.

The chain recombines TRBV7-2 with TRBJ2-7, with 10 nucleotides matching TRBD2. Germline values: CDR1 SGHTA, CDR2 FQGNSA. The CDR3 is 16 residues long. Trimming took 5 bases from V and 7 from J; bases not matched to a gene: 14. CDR3 nucleotide sequence: TGTGCCAGCAGCGGACGGACTAGCGGAGATTTCAGGGAGCAGTACTTC. It yields the protein CASSGRTSGDFREQYF.

This chain uses TRBV27 with TRBJ2-7, with D possibly TRBD2 on 5 matching bases. CDR3 size: 13 residues. With 3 bases removed from V and 9 bases from J, the gap between germline ends came to 15 bases. Germline loops: CDR1 MNHEY, CDR2 SMNVEV (reference sequence). DNA of the CDR3: TGTGCCAGCAGTTTTTCTAGCAAGTCTGTGCAGTACTTC. Encoded protein: CASSFSSKSVQYF.

The chain uses TRBV10-3 and TRBJ1-1; TRBD1 is a possible D gene (6 bases). This CDR3 comprises 14 residues. Germline CDR1 is ENHRY and CDR2 is SYGVKD. V was shortened by 6 bases and J by 5 bases, with 16 bases between the two germline ends. CDR3 in amino acids: CAISDSSRGTEAFF. CDR3 nucleotide sequence: TGTGCCATCAGCGACTCTAGTAGGGGGACTGAAGCTTTCTTT.

This clone was seen only once. One end of the junction does not line up with germline, which may come from a read error. The V and J genes are TRBV9 and TRBJ2-3; D unresolved. In germline, CDR1 is SGDLS, CDR2 YYNGEE. CDR3 length: 13 residues. The CDR3 DNA reads as TGTGCCAGCAGCGTAGAAGTTAGCACAATGCAGAATTTT. Amino acid sequence: CASSVEVSTMQNF.

A word on this clone: At one end, the junction sequence differs from germline, possibly due to a read error. V gene TRBV4-1 combines with J gene TRBJ1-4, with TRBD1 as a possible D gene (6 bases). Germline-derived CDR1 and CDR2 are MGHRA and YSYEKL. The CDR3 length is 11 residues. The CDR3 reads CASSTPGQRIF. CDR3 coding DNA: TGCGCCAGCAGCACGCCCGGACAGAGAATTTTT.

The chain couples TRBV25-1 to TRBJ2-4, with 8 bases identical to TRBD1. The CDR3 length is 15 residues. Germline V gene lookup returns CDR1 MGHDK and CDR2 SYGVNS. J lost 4 bases, V lost 1 base, and 3 bases had no gene match. CDR3 sequence: CASSESQGVKNIQYF. DNA of the CDR3: TGTGCCAGCAGTGAATCACAGGGGGTTAAAAACATTCAGTACTTC.

This chain uses TRBV10-3 with TRBJ2-5, with D possibly TRBD1 on 7 matching bases. The germline gives CDR1 ENHRY, CDR2 SYGVKD. This CDR3 region has 16 residues. Trimming removed 2 bases from V and 4 bases from J, with 17 bases in between. CDR3 sequence: CAISEKSRQGGETQYF. In nucleotides, the CDR3 is TGTGCCATCAGTGAGAAGAGCAGACAGGGAGGAGAGACCCAGTACTTC.

This rearrangement joins TRBV19 to TRBJ2-6, with 9 bases matching TRBD1. The CDR3 sequence is 20 residues long. Unmatched junction bases numbered 10, after V lost 0 bases and J lost 1 base. Germline V gene data show CDR1 as LNHDA and CDR2 as SQIVND (reference sequence). This CDR3 is CASSIEGQGDFFSGANVLTF. The CDR3, as DNA: TGTGCCAGTAGTATAGAGGGACAGGGCGACTTCTTTTCTGGGGCCAACGTCCTGACTTTC.

V gene TRBV29-1 combines with J gene TRBJ2-3; 9 positions match TRBD1. Germline CDR1 and CDR2: SQVTM and ANQGSEA. Unmatched junction bases numbered 12, after V lost 4 bases and J lost 4 bases. This CDR3 spans 16 amino acids. The CDR3 region has the DNA TGCAGCGTTGTAGTTCACGGGACAGGGTTGTCAGATACGCAGTATTTT. It codes for CSVVVHGTGLSDTQYF.

In the case of this clone: This same CDR3 is encoded by further DNA sequences in the sample. The rearrangement uses TRBV7-2 and TRBJ2-7, with 8 bases lining up with TRBD1. Germline V CDR1 and CDR2: SGHTA, FQGNSA. This CDR3 comprises 14 residues. Trimming at V came to 6 bases and at J to 1 base, leaving 5 bases not matched to a gene. CDR3 residues: CASSFGQGSYEQYF. The CDR3 DNA reads TGTGCCAGCAGTTTTGGACAGGGATCCTACGAGCAGTACTTC. The whole variable domain, filled in from reference TRBV7-2 and TRBJ2-7, reads GAGVSQSPSNKVTEKGKDVELRCDPISGHTALYWYRQSLGQGLEFLIYFQGNSAPDKSGLPSDRFSAERTGGSVSTLTIQRTQQEDSAVYLCASSFGQGSYEQYFGPGTRLTVT.

The rearrangement uses TRBV6-1 and TRBJ1-1; D not certain. This CDR3 has 13 amino acids. Germline CDR1 reads MNHNS; CDR2 reads SASEGT. Trimming stripped 7 bases from V and 0 bases from J, with 9 bases between. The CDR3 sequence is CASTPGMNTEAFF. CDR3 coding DNA: TGTGCCAGCACCCCCGGGATGAACACTGAAGCTTTCTTT.